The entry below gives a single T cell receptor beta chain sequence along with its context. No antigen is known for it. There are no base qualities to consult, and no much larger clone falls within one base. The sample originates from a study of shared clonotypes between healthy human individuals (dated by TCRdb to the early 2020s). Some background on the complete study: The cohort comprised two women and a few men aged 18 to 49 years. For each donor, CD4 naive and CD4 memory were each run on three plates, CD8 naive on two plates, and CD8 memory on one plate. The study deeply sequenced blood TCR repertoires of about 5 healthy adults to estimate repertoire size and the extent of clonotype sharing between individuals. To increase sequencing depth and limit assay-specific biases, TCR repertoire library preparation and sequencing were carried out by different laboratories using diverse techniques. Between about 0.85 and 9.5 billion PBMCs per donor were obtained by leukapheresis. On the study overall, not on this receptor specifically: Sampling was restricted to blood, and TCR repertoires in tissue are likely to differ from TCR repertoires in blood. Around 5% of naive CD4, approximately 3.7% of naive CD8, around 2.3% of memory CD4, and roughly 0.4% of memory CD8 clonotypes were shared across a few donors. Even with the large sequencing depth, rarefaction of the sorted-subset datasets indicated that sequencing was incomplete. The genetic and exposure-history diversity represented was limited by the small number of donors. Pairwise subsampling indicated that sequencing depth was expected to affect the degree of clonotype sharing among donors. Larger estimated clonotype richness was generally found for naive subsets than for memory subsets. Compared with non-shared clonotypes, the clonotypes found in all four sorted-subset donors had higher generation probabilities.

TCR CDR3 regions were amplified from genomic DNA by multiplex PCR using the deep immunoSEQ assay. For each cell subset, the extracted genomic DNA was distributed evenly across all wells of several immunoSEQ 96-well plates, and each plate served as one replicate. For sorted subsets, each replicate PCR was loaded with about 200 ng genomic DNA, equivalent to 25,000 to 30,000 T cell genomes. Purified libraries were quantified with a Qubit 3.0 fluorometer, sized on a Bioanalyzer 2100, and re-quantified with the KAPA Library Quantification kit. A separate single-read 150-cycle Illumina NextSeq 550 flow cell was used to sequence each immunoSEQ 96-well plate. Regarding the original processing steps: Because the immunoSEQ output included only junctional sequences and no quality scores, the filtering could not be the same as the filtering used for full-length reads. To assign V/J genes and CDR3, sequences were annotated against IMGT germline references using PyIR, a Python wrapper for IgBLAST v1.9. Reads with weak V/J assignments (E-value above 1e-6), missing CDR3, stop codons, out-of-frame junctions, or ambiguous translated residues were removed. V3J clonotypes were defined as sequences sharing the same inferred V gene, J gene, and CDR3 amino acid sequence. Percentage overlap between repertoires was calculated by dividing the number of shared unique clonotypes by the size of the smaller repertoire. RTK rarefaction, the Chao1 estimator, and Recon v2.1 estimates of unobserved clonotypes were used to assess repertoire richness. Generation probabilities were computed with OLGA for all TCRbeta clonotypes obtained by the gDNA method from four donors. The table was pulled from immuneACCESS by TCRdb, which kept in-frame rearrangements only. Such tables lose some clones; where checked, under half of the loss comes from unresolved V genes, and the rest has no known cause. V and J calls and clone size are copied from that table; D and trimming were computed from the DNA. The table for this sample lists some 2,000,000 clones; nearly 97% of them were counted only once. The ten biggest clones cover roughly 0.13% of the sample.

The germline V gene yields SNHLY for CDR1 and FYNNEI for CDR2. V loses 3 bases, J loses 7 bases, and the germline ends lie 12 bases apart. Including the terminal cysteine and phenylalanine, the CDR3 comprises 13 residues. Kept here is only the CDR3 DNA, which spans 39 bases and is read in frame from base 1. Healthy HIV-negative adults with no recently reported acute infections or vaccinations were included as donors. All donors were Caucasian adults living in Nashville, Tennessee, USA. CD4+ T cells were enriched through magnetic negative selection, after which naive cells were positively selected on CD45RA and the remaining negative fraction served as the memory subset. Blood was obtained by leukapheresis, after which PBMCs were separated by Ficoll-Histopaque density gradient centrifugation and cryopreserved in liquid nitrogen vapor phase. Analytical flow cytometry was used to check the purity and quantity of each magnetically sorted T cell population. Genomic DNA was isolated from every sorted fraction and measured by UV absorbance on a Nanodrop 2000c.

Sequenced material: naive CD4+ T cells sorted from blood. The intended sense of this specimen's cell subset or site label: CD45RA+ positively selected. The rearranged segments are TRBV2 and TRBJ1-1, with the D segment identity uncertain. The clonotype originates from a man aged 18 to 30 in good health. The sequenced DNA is TGTGCCAGCAGTGATATTTCCTTCGGTGAAGCTTTCTTT. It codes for CASSDISFGEAFF. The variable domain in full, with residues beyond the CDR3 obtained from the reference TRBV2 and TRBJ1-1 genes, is EPEVTQTPSHQVTQMGQEVILRCVPISNHLYFYWYRQILGQKVEFLVSFYNNEISEKSEIFDDQFSVERPDGSNFTLKIRSTKLEDSAMYFCASSDISFGEAFFGQGTRLTVV.